The 18 T cell receptor beta chains below were found in one sample sequenced in a study of CD8 T cells in ankylosing spondylitis. One entry per CDR3 protein, called by TCRdb with MiXCR from the 5' RACE reads. The sample records around 300,000 distinct CDR3 sequences, under 25% being singletons. Source material: blood, either unsorted or a sorted T cell fraction (not recorded which). Receptors originate from a female donor with ankylosing spondylitis or in good health (not recorded which).

This rearrangement joins TRBV7-9 to TRBJ2-7; 9 positions agree with TRBD1. Looked up from germline, CDR1 is SEHNR and CDR2 is FQNEAQ (reference sequence). CDR3 size: 15 residues. With V trimmed by 4 bases and J by 5 bases, 9 bases remained unmatched. The CDR3 DNA reads TGTGCCAGCAGCTCCCCGGGACAGGGCGGCCACGAGCAGTACTTC. Translated, it gives CASSSPGQGGHEQYF.

This clonotype showed up many times. The chain has TRBV12-3 or TRBV12-4 and TRBJ1-1, with D tentatively TRBD1 (5 bases). This CDR3 region has 14 residues. V shed 6 bases and J shed 4 bases, with 15 bases lying between them. CDR3 nucleotides: TGTGCCAGCAGCCCCCAGGGAGGTCCCACTGAAGCTTTCTTT. Amino acid sequence: CASSPQGGPTEAFF.

The chain carries TRBV5-1 and TRBJ1-1; 7 positions match TRBD1. The CDR3 runs 16 residues. Germline V gene data show CDR1 as SGHRS and CDR2 as YFSETQ. V was clipped by 3 bases and J by 0 bases; unmatched bases: 8. This CDR3 reads CASSSQGSPLNTEAFF. CDR3 DNA: TGCGCCAGCAGCTCACAGGGGAGCCCACTGAACACTGAAGCTTTCTTT.

This clonotype was observed a few times. The chain couples TRBV20-1 to TRBJ2-7, with TRBD1 matching 7 bases. Germline values: CDR1 DFQATT, CDR2 SNEGSKA (reference sequence). Trimming cost V 4 bases and J 2 bases; bases outside gene matches: 8. The CDR3 is made up of 14 amino acids. The CDR3 here is CSANDRARTYEQYF. In DNA form, the CDR3 reads TGCAGTGCTAACGACAGGGCGAGGACCTACGAGCAGTACTTC.

There are many counts of this clonotype. This chain links TRBV20-1 with TRBJ1-1, with a possible D match to TRBD1 (6 bases). V shed 0 bases and J shed 0 bases, with 11 bases lying between them. The CDR3 runs to 15 residues. Germline CDR1 DFQATT, CDR2 SNEGSKA (reference sequence). The CDR3 DNA reads as TGCAGTGCTAGAGAGCAGGGGACACTGAACACTGAAGCTTTCTTT. Amino acids: CSAREQGTLNTEAFF.

CDR3 bases: TGCAGTGCTATCAGGACAGGTGCTAATGGCTACACCTTC. Translation: CSAIRTGANGYTF. The chain links TRBV20-1 to TRBJ1-2, with TRBD1 matching 7 bases. Looked up from germline, CDR1 is DFQATT and CDR2 is SNEGSKA (reference sequence). The CDR3 is 13 amino acids. V was pared by 4 bases and J by 6 bases, with 8 bases of the junction left unmatched.

This clonotype was counted only a few times. CDR3 DNA sequence: TGTGCCAGCAGCTCTTCCCTAATAGCGGGATGGGACAATGAGCAGTTCTTC. It yields the protein CASSSSLIAGWDNEQFF. The chain links TRBV5-6 to TRBJ2-1; 8 bases line up with TRBD2. The CDR3 consists of 17 residues. Germline loops: CDR1 SGHDT, CDR2 YYEEEE. J was trimmed by 5 bases and V by 3 bases; bases with no gene match: 13.

The V and J genes are TRBV11-2 and TRBJ2-1; possibly TRBD2 for D (5 bases). Trimming pared 5 bases from V and 5 bases from J, leaving 16 bases between. The germline CDR1 and CDR2 sequences are SGHAT and FQNNGV. CDR3 length: 15 residues. DNA of the CDR3: TGTGCCAGCAGCCTCAGTGCGGGTGACCACAATGAGCAGTTCTTC. This translates into CASSLSAGDHNEQFF.

V gene TRBV7-6 combines with J gene TRBJ2-1; TRBD1 might be the D (5 bases). This CDR3 is 13 amino acids long. From germline, CDR1 is SGHVS and CDR2 FNYEAQ. Trimming cost V 4 bases and J 10 bases, with 14 bases left between them. For the CDR3, the DNA is TGTGCCAGCAGCTCCGAAAGGGGAAGGGAGCAGTTCTTC. Translated: CASSSERGREQFF.

This chain joins TRBV3-1 and TRBJ1-2, with D possibly TRBD1 on 5 matching bases. The CDR3 contains 16 residues. Germline CDR1 is LGHDT and CDR2 is YNNKEL (reference sequence). Trimming cost V 3 bases and J 4 bases, with 18 bases left between them. The chain's CDR3 is CASSQTAGQPSYGYTF. In DNA, the CDR3 is TGTGCCAGCAGCCAGACCGCAGGGCAACCTTCCTATGGCTACACCTTC.

A few counts support this clonotype. The chain joins TRBV10-1 to TRBJ2-2; perhaps TRBD1 as D (5 bases). The length of the CDR3 is 14 residues. Trimming removed 6 bases from V and 1 base from J, with 9 bases in between. CDR1 and CDR2 (germline): WNHNN, SYGVQD (reference sequence). The DNA for the CDR3 is TGCGCCAGCAGCCCAGGGTGGAACACCGGGGAGCTGTTTTTT. This codes for CASSPGWNTGELFF.

This clonotype was detected ten times or more. This chain links TRBV6-5 with TRBJ2-1; 12 bases line up with TRBD1. Germline assignment: CDR1 MNHEY and CDR2 SVGAGI. The CDR3 contains 16 residues. V trimming: 0 bases; J trimming: 8 bases; junction bases outside the gene matches: 5. The CDR3, as DNA: TGTGCCAGCAGTTACTCCGGGACAGGGGGCAAGGATGAGCAGTTCTTC. Protein: CASSYSGTGGKDEQFF.

This clonotype came up a few times. J is TRBJ2-3 and V is TRBV3-1, with 11 bases lining up with TRBD2. V lost 11 bases, J lost 5 bases, and 18 bases stayed unmatched. This CDR3 region has 17 residues. Germline values: CDR1 LGHDT, CDR2 YNNKEL (reference sequence). The CDR3 nucleotides are TGTGCCGCCACCTCTATGGGGACTAGCGGAGGGGAAGATACGCAGTATTTT. Translation: CAATSMGTSGGEDTQYF.

This clonotype appeared many times. The chain joins TRBV12-3 or TRBV12-4 to TRBJ2-1, with D perhaps TRBD2 (7 bases). The CDR3 runs 19 residues. V lost 8 bases and J 0 bases, leaving 26 bases between the germline ends. The CDR3: CASLMSGGREGSSYNEQFF. The CDR3 coding sequence is TGTGCCAGCCTTATGTCCGGGGGGCGCGAAGGATCCTCCTACAATGAGCAGTTCTTC.

In regard to this clonotype: With a much larger clone just one base away, this may be a read error. The chain recombines TRBV27 with TRBJ1-1; 10 bases map to TRBD1. Germline trimming cut 8 bases from V and 5 bases from J; bases unmatched to any gene: 14. There are 16 residues in the CDR3. Germline V CDR1 and CDR2: MNHEY, SMNVEV (reference sequence). DNA for the CDR3: TGTGCCAGCGGTCCAAGACAGGGGGCTTTGAGGACTGAAGCTTTCTTT. Translation: CASGPRQGALRTEAFF.

V gene TRBV20-1 combines with J gene TRBJ2-7; D is possibly TRBD1 (6 bases). V lost 5 bases and J 5 bases, leaving 13 bases between the germline ends. This CDR3 has 12 residues. The germline V gene has CDR1 DFQATT and CDR2 SNEGSKA (reference sequence). CDR3: CSAPTRGDEQYF. CDR3 coding DNA: TGCAGTGCTCCTACCAGGGGCGACGAGCAGTACTTC.

This sequence joins TRBV3-1 and TRBJ2-7; 8 bases line up with TRBD2. CDR1 and CDR2 from the germline V gene are LGHDT and YNNKEL (reference sequence). The CDR3 consists of 15 residues. V shed 3 bases and J 0 bases; nucleotides not matched to a gene: 4. The CDR3 DNA reads as TGTGCCAGCAGCCAGGGTAGCGGGAACTCCTACGAGCAGTACTTC. Translated, it gives CASSQGSGNSYEQYF.

The table lists this clonotype with a few counts. CDR3 protein: CASRAGTSGRTDTQYF. The CDR3 coding sequence is TGTGCCAGCAGGGCCGGGACTAGCGGACGCACAGATACGCAGTATTTT. The rearrangement joins TRBV2 to TRBJ2-3; 11 bases match TRBD2. CDR3 size: 16 residues. After removal of 6 bases from V and 1 base from J, the junction contained 6 bases not matched to a gene. The germline gives CDR1 SNHLY, CDR2 FYNNEI.